Below, 3 T cell receptor beta chains from the same sample are listed, as sequenced in a study of control samples from healthy donors and cancer patients. The assay was immunoSEQ multiplex PCR, and TCRdb's table has in-frame clones only and misses some. In the table there are some 95,000 clones, around nine tenths of which are singletons. The sequencing sample was made of blood. All receptors derive from a man aged 25 to 40 in good health.

The chain employs TRBV6-5 and TRBJ1-5; D remains unclear. The germline V gene has CDR1 MNHEY and CDR2 SVGAGI. The ends were cut back, 5 bases at V and 3 bases at J, with 11 bases in the middle. CDR3 size: 14 residues. The CDR3 bases are TGTGCCAGCAGTCGGGAGGTTTCCAATCAGCCCCAGCATTTT. Translating gives CASSREVSNQPQHF.

The J gene is TRBJ2-2, the V gene TRBV19; TRBD2 is a possible D gene (5 bases). CDR1 is LNHDA, CDR2 SQIVND, per germline (reference sequence). The CDR3 is made up of 14 amino acids. V gave up 1 base and J gave up 5 bases, with 8 bases separating them. The chain's CDR3 is CASSIVRETGELFF. The CDR3 DNA reads as TGTGCCAGTAGTATAGTGAGGGAGACCGGGGAGCTGTTTTTT. Using reference TRBV19 and TRBJ2-2 for the parts outside the CDR3, the full variable domain is DGGITQSPKYLFRKEGQNVTLSCEQNLNHDAMYWYRQDPGQGLRLIYYSQIVNDFQKGDIAEGYSVSREKKESFPLTVTSAQKNPTAFYLCASSIVRETGELFFGEGSRLTVL.

The gene calls are TRBV5-1 and TRBJ2-2; no definite D call. CDR1 is SGHRS and CDR2 is YFSETQ in the germline V gene. The CDR3 runs to 14 residues. The ends were cut back, 5 bases at V and 6 bases at J, with 14 bases in the middle. The CDR3 loop reads CASRGMAVSGELFF. The DNA of the CDR3 is TGCGCCAGCAGAGGAATGGCAGTCTCCGGGGAGCTGTTTTTT. Based on the CDR3 plus reference TRBV5-1 and TRBJ2-2, the full variable domain is KAGVTQTPRYLIKTRGQQVTLSCSPISGHRSVSWYQQTPGQGLQFLFEYFSETQRNKGNFPGRFSGRQFSNSRSEMNVSTLELGDSALYLCASRGMAVSGELFFGEGSRLTVL.